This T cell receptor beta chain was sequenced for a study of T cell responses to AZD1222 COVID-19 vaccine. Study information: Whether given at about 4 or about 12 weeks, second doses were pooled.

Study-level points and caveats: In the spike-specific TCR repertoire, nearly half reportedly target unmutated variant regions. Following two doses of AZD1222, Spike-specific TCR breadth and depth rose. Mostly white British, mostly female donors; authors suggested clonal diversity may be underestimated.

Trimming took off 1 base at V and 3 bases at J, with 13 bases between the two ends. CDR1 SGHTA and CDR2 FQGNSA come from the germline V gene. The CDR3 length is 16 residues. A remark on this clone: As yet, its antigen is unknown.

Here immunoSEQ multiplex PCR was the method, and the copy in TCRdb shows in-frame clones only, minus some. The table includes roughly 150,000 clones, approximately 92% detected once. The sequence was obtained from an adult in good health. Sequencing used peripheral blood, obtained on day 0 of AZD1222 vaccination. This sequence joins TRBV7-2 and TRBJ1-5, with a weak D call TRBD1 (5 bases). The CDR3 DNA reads TGTGCCAGCAGCTTAGTATGGGGACGGCTCAATCAGCCCCAGCATTTT. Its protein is CASSLVWGRLNQPQHF.